This TCR beta chain was obtained from a study of OX40 agonist ivuxolimab in advanced cancers. Regarding the research as a whole: Ivuxolimab was an agonistic, fully human IgG2 monoclonal antibody directed against OX40 (CD134), a costimulatory receptor. Intravenous ivuxolimab was administered to patients every 2 weeks at six dose levels: 0.01, 0.1, 0.3, 1.5, 3 and 10 mg/kg. Among the roughly 50 dose-escalation patients, some 20 had hepatocellular carcinoma, 15 melanoma, 9 renal cell carcinoma and 9 head and neck cancer. A male proportion of 70% to 90% and a mean age of approximately 60 years, ranging from 23 to 79, were recorded for the dose-escalation cohort. Patients were allowed to have had prior anti-PD-1, anti-PD-L1 or anti-CTLA-4 therapy, and less than 45% of the dose-escalation patients had previously received checkpoint inhibitors. Three dose-escalation patients achieved partial responses, one with hepatocellular carcinoma and two with cutaneous melanoma. The purpose of peripheral TCRbeta sequencing was to test whether ivuxolimab changed TCR sequence diversity and led to clonal T-cell expansion. The paper reports the monotherapy dose-escalation portion (N of about 54 patients) of the phase I ivuxolimab trial. Points the paper makes about the study in general: The antigen specificity of the peripheral T cells that underwent clonal expansion was not determined. At doses of 0.1 to 3.0 mg/kg, clonal expansion of both CD4+ and CD8+ T cells in blood was seen between baseline and week 6. In partial responders in the 0.1-3.0 mg/kg groups, normalized peripheral clonal expansion was found to be among the lowest, especially among CD8+ T cells. On average, CD8+ T cells showed more expanded clones than CD4+ T cells after ivuxolimab. Low levels of normalized T-cell clonal expansion were also shown by some nonresponding patients.

Genomic DNA was extracted from sorted cells for sequencing of the TCRbeta CDR3 region. The immunoSEQ Assay was used to sequence the TCRbeta CDR3 regions. This is the immuneACCESS table as TCRdb keeps it, with only in-frame sequences that have V and J called. A part of the clones is gone; compared with another copy, unresolved V genes explain less than half, and the rest is unexplained. This sample holds about 21,000 clones; 88% were observed only once. Approximately 11% of the sample goes to the ten largest clones. The trial excluded patients who had a history of autoimmune disease or were on systemic immunosuppression. Peripheral blood for TCR sequencing was collected from all dose cohorts at baseline, on cycle 4 day 1, and on cycle 7 day 1. Samples came from an open-label, multicenter, first-in-human phase I dose-escalation trial of ivuxolimab. The trial enrolled adults with locally advanced or metastatic head and neck squamous cell, hepatocellular, melanoma or renal cell carcinoma. CD4+ and CD8+ T cells were sorted separately from peripheral blood before TCR sequencing.

The CDR3 measures 17 amino acids from cysteine to phenylalanine. Just CDR3 DNA is preserved here, 51 bases in frame from base 1. Clipping removes 0 bases from V and 4 bases from J, with 6 as the unmatched junction base count. From the germline V gene, CDR1 is ENHRY and CDR2 is SYGVKD. On this clone: What antigen it recognizes has not been identified. No quality values exist for individual bases; no much larger clone is one base distant.

The input for sequencing was CD4+ or CD8+ T cells sorted from blood, taken in a trial of the OX40 agonist ivuxolimab. The receptor comes from an adult with an advanced solid tumor such as melanoma, head and neck, liver or kidney cancer. Recombination joined TRBV10-3 with TRBJ2-1, and TRBD2 aligns with 10 junction nucleotides. The sequence in DNA is TGTGCCATCAGTGAGTCCGTTCTAGCGGGGGATTACAATGAGCAGTTCTTC. Its translation reads: CAISESVLAGDYNEQFF.